These T cell receptor beta chains were read from a single sample in a study of beta chain features in type 1 diabetes. Repertoires were generated with immunoSEQ multiplex PCR, while TCRdb's copy carries only in-frame clones and drops some. The table shows about 650,000 clones, with around 12% occurring only once. Sequencing input: naive CD4+ T cells from blood. The receptor set was obtained from a man aged 30-40 years with type 1 diabetes. The CDR3 runs from the conserved cysteine through the conserved F or W. Fields, in order: CDR3 DNA, CDR3 protein, clone size, D gene, J gene, V gene. A D gene is named only where the DNA matches it firmly. A row's size may be missing; if present it is once, few, many or a size class.

TGCGCCAGCACAGTTAATCCTAGCACAGATACGCAGTATTTT	CASTVNPSTDTQYF	NA	NA	TRBJ2-3	TRBV5-1
TGTGCCATCAGGAACAGGGAAAGGGAAAACACCATATATTTT	CAIRNRERENTIYF	NA	NA	TRBJ1-3	TRBV10-3
TGTGCCAGCGCGGGGGGGTTTAGCAATCAGCCCCAGCATTTT	CASAGGFSNQPQHF	NA	NA	TRBJ1-5	TRBV6-5
TGTGCCAGCAGCGTAGGGGTAGCTAATGAAAAACTGTTTTTT	CASSVGVANEKLFF	once	NA	TRBJ1-4	TRBV9
TGTGCCAGCAGCCGCGGGGGATACAATGAGCAGTTCTTC	CASSRGGYNEQFF	NA	TRBD2	TRBJ2-1	TRBV7-3
TGTGCCAGCAGCCGACGCCCCGGGACTAGCGGGGGTACCTACAATGAGCAGTTCTTC	CASSRRPGTSGGTYNEQFF	few	TRBD2	TRBJ2-1	TRBV9
TGTGCCAGCAGTCAGGGAAGGCAAAATTCACCCCTCCACTTT	CASSQGRQNSPLHF	NA	NA	TRBJ1-6	TRBV6-5
TGTGCCAGCAGCCGCATGCTAGATGCATTTTACAATGAGCAGTTCTTC	CASSRMLDAFYNEQFF	few	NA	TRBJ2-1	TRBV7-2
TGTGCCAGCAGTTACAGTCAGGGGGCTCGTGATGAGCAGTTCTTC	CASSYSQGARDEQFF	NA	TRBD1	TRBJ2-1	TRBV6-5
TGTGCCAGCAGGGGAGCAGCCGCTAGCACAGATACGCAGTATTTT	CASRGAAASTDTQYF	few	NA	TRBJ2-3	TRBV7-8
TGTGCCAGCAGCTTCCAGGGGTGGTACAATGAGCAGTTCTTC	CASSFQGWYNEQFF	NA	NA	TRBJ2-1	TRBV7-9
TGTGCCAGCTCACCAAGGGGACAGGGGGCTACTGGGGCCAACGTCCTGACTTTC	CASSPRGQGATGANVLTF	NA	TRBD1	TRBJ2-6	TRBV18
TGTGCCAGCAGCCGGTGGGCAGCGGGGGAAGAGACCCAGTACTTC	CASSRWAAGEETQYF	NA	TRBD2	TRBJ2-5	TRBV5-6
TGTGCCAGCAGCAGAGGGGGGATAGGGAATCAGCCCCAGCATTTT	CASSRGGIGNQPQHF	once	NA	TRBJ1-5	TRBV7-2
TGTGCCAGCAGCCAAAGGTTGGACATTCAGTACTTC	CASSQRLDIQYF	NA	NA	TRBJ2-4	TRBV6-5
TGTGCCAGCAGCGTAGTACCGCTAGCGCCCCACGAGCAGTACTTC	CASSVVPLAPHEQYF	NA	NA	TRBJ2-7	TRBV9
TGTGCCATCAGTGAGCCGGGACTAGCGGGGCTGGATGAGCAGTTCTTC	CAISEPGLAGLDEQFF	NA	TRBD2	TRBJ2-1	TRBV10-3
TGTGCCAGCAGCTCCCGACAGGGAATGAACGTCCTGACTTTC	CASSSRQGMNVLTF	few	TRBD1	TRBJ2-6	TRBV11-2
TGCAGTGCTAGAGGGGGCGCAGCTTTCTTT	CSARGGAAFF	NA	NA	TRBJ1-1	TRBV20-1
TGCGCCAGCAGCCCGCAAAGGAGGGGGGCTCATGGCTACACCTTC	CASSPQRRGAHGYTF	NA	NA	TRBJ1-2	TRBV4-3
TGTGCCAGCACCCGAGGACAGGGCCAAGGCACTGAAGCTTTCTTT	CASTRGQGQGTEAFF	NA	TRBD1	TRBJ1-1	TRBV27
TGTGCCAGCTCACCAGTCTACCAAGCAGGGAAAGAGACCCAGTACTTC	CASSPVYQAGKETQYF	NA	NA	TRBJ2-5	TRBV18
TGTGCCAGCAGCCCCCTGGACAGTTCCTACGAGCAGTACTTC	CASSPLDSSYEQYF	few	NA	TRBJ2-7	TRBV14
TGTGCCAGTACCCTGACTAGCGGGGGCAATGAGCAGTTCTTC	CASTLTSGGNEQFF	few	TRBD2	TRBJ2-1	TRBV19
TGTGCCAGCGGGTGGGGCCGAGCTAACTATGGCTACACCTTC	CASGWGRANYGYTF	NA	NA	TRBJ1-2	TRBV6-1
TGTGCCAGTTGGGGGCCCACCGGGGAGCTGTTTTTT	CASWGPTGELFF	NA	NA	TRBJ2-2	TRBV19
TGCAGCGCCGCCGGGACAGGATCTGGAAACACCATATATTTT	CSAAGTGSGNTIYF	few	TRBD1	TRBJ1-3	TRBV29-1
TGTGCCAGCAGCTTAGCCCCAGGACAGGGCGAAAAACTGTTTTTT	CASSLAPGQGEKLFF	NA	TRBD1	TRBJ1-4	TRBV7-2
TGTGCCAGCAGCTTTGGACTAGCGGGGACTACAGATACGCAGTATTTT	CASSFGLAGTTDTQYF	NA	TRBD2	TRBJ2-3	TRBV11-2
TGTGCCAGCGGGGATGGAAACACCATATATTTT	CASGDGNTIYF	NA	NA	TRBJ1-3	TRBV7-3
TGTGCCAGCAGCTTAGATCTAGCGGCTTACACAGATACGCAGTATTTT	CASSLDLAAYTDTQYF	few	TRBD2	TRBJ2-3	TRBV7-9
TGTGCCAGCAGTTTTCGGGGCTATGGCTACACCTTC	CASSFRGYGYTF	few	NA	TRBJ1-2	TRBV28
TGTGCCAGCAGCTTAGCCAAAGGGCCCTATGGCTACACCTTC	CASSLAKGPYGYTF	NA	NA	TRBJ1-2	TRBV11-2
TGTGCCAGCAGTGTACAGGGAAGTACAAACGTCCTGACTTTC	CASSVQGSTNVLTF	NA	NA	TRBJ2-6	TRBV27
TGTGCCAGCAGCTTAGTCTGGGGGAATCAGCCCCAGCATTTT	CASSLVWGNQPQHF	few	NA	TRBJ1-5	TRBV7-2
TGTGCCAGCAGTTCGTGGGTAGACGGCGAGCAGTACTTC	CASSSWVDGEQYF	few	NA	TRBJ2-7	TRBV6-5
TGTGCCAGCAGCTTAGACCCCGCGGGACAGAACTATGGCTACACCTTC	CASSLDPAGQNYGYTF	few	TRBD1	TRBJ1-2	TRBV11-2
TGTGCCAGCAGTTCAGGGGGTAGCACAGATACGCAGTATTTT	CASSSGGSTDTQYF	NA	TRBD1	TRBJ2-3	TRBV28
TGTGCCAGCAGCTTAGACGCGGCCCAAGGCTACACCTTC	CASSLDAAQGYTF	few	NA	TRBJ1-2	TRBV7-2
TGTGCCAGCAGCCTCCGACAGGTTCAAGTCTTC	CASSLRQVQVF	few	NA	TRBJ2-1	TRBV11-2
TGCGCCAGCAGCCAAGATAATGGAGGGGCTAGTCAGAACATTCAGTACTTC	CASSQDNGGASQNIQYF	NA	NA	TRBJ2-4	TRBV4-3
TGCGCCAGCAGCTCTCTCGGGACAGTCGCCTATGGCTACACCTTC	CASSSLGTVAYGYTF	NA	TRBD1	TRBJ1-2	TRBV5-1
TGCAGCGTGGGCCGGGACAGGGCCTCCTACGAGCAGTACTTC	CSVGRDRASYEQYF	few	TRBD1	TRBJ2-7	TRBV29-1